The entry that follows covers one TCR beta chain sequence. The data derive from a study of blood T cell repertoires in COVID-19. Overall study: Material from acute and convalescent COVID-19 was sourced from the United States, Italy and Spain.

The CDR3 contains 14 residues. With 3 bases removed from V and 1 base from J, the gap between germline ends came to 9 bases. The germline V gene has CDR1 LNHDA and CDR2 SQIVND (reference sequence). Repertoires were generated with immunoSEQ multiplex PCR, while TCRdb's copy carries only in-frame clones and drops some. Here the sample spans 180,000 or so clones, 88% being singletons. The sequence was collected from a man younger than 35 with active or convalescent COVID-19. Material: peripheral blood. This rearrangement joins TRBV19 to TRBJ1-1; D is unclear. The CDR3 DNA reads as TGTGCCAGTAGTATCCAGGCAGAGAACACTGAAGCTTTCTTT. Protein sequence: CASSIQAENTEAFF.